This TCR beta chain was recovered during a study of blood T cell repertoires in COVID-19. Study in general: COVID-19 samples collected from the United States, Italy and Spain covered acute and convalescent phases. Sources were T cells, B-cell-depleted T cells, or PBMCs; the material itself was cDNA or gDNA.

In the authors' methods: Amplification of reference gene primers provided the estimated nucleated cell counts. The method was immunoSEQ multiplex PCR; TCRdb's version includes in-frame clones alone and lacks a portion of them. That table is the source of V, J and clone size, and D and trimming were worked out from the DNA. The sample yields more than 150,000 clones, around 84% seen once. In Seattle, patients joined the study during active infection and were tracked longitudinally. This TCR derives from a man aged 55-75 years with COVID-19, enrolled during active disease. Sequencing was carried out using peripheral blood.

Here the CDR3 DNA reads TGTGCCAGCATTGCGGGTCTCCTTAACTATGGCTACACCTTC. Its translation: CASIAGLLNYGYTF. The V gene is TRBV2, the J gene TRBJ1-2; D gene ambiguous. The V end lost 7 bases, the J end lost 1 base, and 13 bases lay between the germline ends. Germline-derived CDR1 and CDR2 are SNHLY and FYNNEI. The length of the CDR3 is 14 residues.